This is a list of T cell receptor beta chains from one sample in a study of blood T cell repertoires in COVID-19. TCRdb's table, derived via immunoSEQ multiplex PCR, lists solely in-frame clones and lacks some. Among 290,000 or so clones listed, around nine tenths were seen once. The specimen sequenced was PBMCs or T cells enriched from blood (not recorded which). These receptors all come from a woman between 18 and 30 years old who had recovered from COVID-19. The CDR3 runs from the conserved cysteine through the conserved F or W. D genes are given only for firm matches. Rows may omit the clone size; those that give it use once, few, many or a size class.

d_call	clone_size	v_call	j_call	cdr3_nt	cdr3_aa
TRBD2	.	TRBV30	TRBJ2-3	TGTGCCTGGAGTGTTTTAATCCGCGGACTAGCGGGAGGAGATACGCAGTATTTT	CAWSVLIRGLAGGDTQYF
.	.	TRBV20-1	TRBJ1-2	TGCAGTGCTAGTTGGGGCCAGTCCTATGGCTACACCTTC	CSASWGQSYGYTF
TRBD1	.	TRBV5-4	TRBJ1-4	TGTGCCAGCAGCTCCGGACAGGGAAGAGCGGGCGAAAAACTGTTTTTT	CASSSGQGRAGEKLFF
.	.	TRBV15	TRBJ2-1	TGTGCCACCAGCAGAGAAGATGCAGAGGGCGCGAAAATTAATGAGCAGTTCTTC	CATSREDAEGAKINEQFF
.	.	TRBV25-1	TRBJ1-5	TGTGCCAGCAGTGAATTGGACAAACGGGGCAATCAGCCCCAGCATTTT	CASSELDKRGNQPQHF
TRBD1	.	TRBV10-2	TRBJ1-6	TGCGCCAGTCAGGGGGATATATCCTATAATTCACCCCTCCACTTT	CASQGDISYNSPLHF
.	.	TRBV5-5	TRBJ1-1	TGTGCCAGCAGCCAGGGGCCGAACACTGAAGCTTTCTTT	CASSQGPNTEAFF
.	few	TRBV7-8	TRBJ1-5	TGTGCCAGCAGCATATCCAGCAATCAGCCCCAGCATTTT	CASSISSNQPQHF
TRBD1	.	TRBV19	TRBJ2-7	TGTGCCAGTAGGAACACCGGGACAGCCTACGAGCAGTACTTC	CASRNTGTAYEQYF
.	many	TRBV5-1	TRBJ1-5	TGCGCCAGCAGCTTGGGAGAGAATCAGCCCCAGCATTTT	CASSLGENQPQHF
TRBD2	.	TRBV7-9	TRBJ2-2	TGTGCCAGCAGCTACCGACTAGCGGGGGGGACCGGGGAGCTGTTTTTT	CASSYRLAGGTGELFF
TRBD1	.	TRBV4-3	TRBJ1-1	TGCGCCAGCAGCTGGGGACAGGGCTTCACTGAAGCTTTCTTT	CASSWGQGFTEAFF
TRBD2	few	TRBV30	TRBJ2-1	TGTGCCTGGAGTAGCGGGGGGGTCGATGAGCAGTTCTTC	CAWSSGGVDEQFF
TRBD1	.	TRBV2	TRBJ2-7	TGTGCCAGCTACCTTTCGGACAGGGGCCAGACCTACGAGCAGTACTTC	CASYLSDRGQTYEQYF
TRBD2	.	TRBV5-5	TRBJ2-3	TGTGCCAGCACCGACCGATCGGGGCTAGCGGGAGGGAGCACAGATACGCAGTATTTT	CASTDRSGLAGGSTDTQYF
TRBD1	.	TRBV5-5	TRBJ1-2	TGTGCCAGCAGCTTACCCCGGGACAGGTCCTATGGCTACACCTTC	CASSLPRDRSYGYTF
TRBD1	.	TRBV19	TRBJ1-6	TGTGCCAGCCACACGGACAGGACTTCGTCTTCACCCCTCCACTTT	CASHTDRTSSSPLHF
.	once	TRBV30	TRBJ1-3	TGTGCCACCCAGACTTACCCGATCTCTGGAAACACCATATATTTT	CATQTYPISGNTIYF
TRBD1	.	TRBV6-1	TRBJ2-7	TGTGCCAGCAGTGAAATACAGGGGGCGTTTTACGAGCAGTACTTC	CASSEIQGAFYEQYF
TRBD1	.	TRBV7-6	TRBJ1-1	TGTGCCAGCAGCCAAAACAGGGGGAACACTGAAGCTTTCTTT	CASSQNRGNTEAFF